Listed below are T cell receptor beta chains from one sample, sequenced in a study of cytomegalovirus exposure and HLA in healthy donors. Data came from immunoSEQ multiplex PCR; TCRdb stores just in-frame clones and leaves some out. The data hold 180,000 or so clones, with 80% to 90% observed a single time. Source material: PBMCs. These receptors were collected from a woman aged 18-29 years in good health and CMV-seronegative. CDR3s include the opening cysteine and the closing phenylalanine or tryptophan. A D gene is named only where the DNA matches it firmly. Expanded clones get a size class; other rows say once, few or many, or leave the size out.

TRBJ2-5 . TRBD1 TRBV6-1 TGTGCCAGCAGTGAATCCGCGGTATGGGACGGGGACAGTTCGTGGGAGACCCAGTACTTC CASSESAVWDGDSSWETQYF
TRBJ2-3 . TRBD1 TRBV5-1 TGCGCCAGCAGCTTGGGGACAGGGGGCACAGATACGCAGTATTTT CASSLGTGGTDTQYF
TRBJ2-3 once . TRBV2 TGTGCCAGCAGTGAAACACGAGAGCTCGGGTTT CASSETRELGF
TRBJ1-5 . . TRBV6-1 TGTGCCAGCAGTTTAAGCGGGGGGAATCAGCCCCAGCATTTT CASSLSGGNQPQHF
TRBJ2-3 . TRBD2 TRBV5-1 TGCGCCAGCAGCTTGGAGGGTAGCGGGAGTGTTTTGGATACGCAGTATTTT CASSLEGSGSVLDTQYF
TRBJ2-5 . TRBD2 TRBV11-2 TGTGCCAGCAGCCCCTTTAGCGGGGGAGAGACCCAGTACTTC CASSPFSGGETQYF
TRBJ1-4 . TRBD1 TRBV5-4 TGTGCCAGCAGCTTGAAACAGGGGGGTGAAAAACTGTTTTTT CASSLKQGGEKLFF
TRBJ1-2 . TRBD1 TRBV27 TGTGCCAGCAGTGGAGGGGGCTACTATGGCTACACCTTC CASSGGGYYGYTF
TRBJ1-1 . . TRBV6-5 TGTGCCAGCAGTGTTACGCCTAGGGGCTCGCTGCGAGCTTTCTTT CASSVTPRGSLRAFF
TRBJ1-2 . TRBD1 TRBV6-6 TGTGCCAGCAGTTACCCCTTGGACAGGGAATGGAGTGGCTACACCTTC CASSYPLDREWSGYTF
TRBJ2-4 once . TRBV28 TGTGCCAGCAGTCACGGGGAGGGGGTAATCCCCCCCTCCAAAAACATTCAGTACTTC CASSHGEGVIPPSKNIQYF
TRBJ2-1 once . TRBV2 TGTGCCAGCAGTCTAAGGGGCGCCTACAATGAGCAGTTCTTC CASSLRGAYNEQFF
TRBJ2-1 . TRBD2 TRBV7-6 TGTGCCAGCAGCTGGCCAAGCGGGAGTGAGCAGTTCTTC CASSWPSGSEQFF
TRBJ2-3 . TRBD1 TRBV5-4 TGTGCCAGCAGCTTGAGTTACAGGGGTGGAGATACGCAGTATTTT CASSLSYRGGDTQYF
TRBJ2-7 once TRBD1 TRBV28 TGTGCCAGCAGTCTCCCGAGACAGGGCTACGAGCAGTACTTC CASSLPRQGYEQYF
TRBJ1-3 . TRBD1 TRBV13 TGTGCCAGCAGCCAACAGACAGGGAAATCTGGAAACACCATATATTTT CASSQQTGKSGNTIYF
TRBJ2-3 . TRBD2 TRBV19 TGTGCCAGCTTAGCGGGAGGACAAGATACGCAGTATTTT CASLAGGQDTQYF
TRBJ1-4 . TRBD1 TRBV6-6 TGTGCCAGCAGTATGCAGGGGGCGCATGAAAAACTGTTTTTT CASSMQGAHEKLFF
TRBJ1-1 few . TRBV9 TGTGCCAGCAGCGTAAGTGGAGGGAGTGGGACTGAAGCTTTCTTT CASSVSGGSGTEAFF
TRBJ1-3 . . TRBV30 TGTGCCTGGAGTGTACTAGAGAACACCATATATTTT CAWSVLENTIYF
TRBJ2-3 few TRBD2 TRBV4-1 TGCGCCAGCAGCCAAGATACGGGGGGGGCGACAGATACGCAGTATTTT CASSQDTGGATDTQYF
TRBJ1-2 . . TRBV6-1 TGTGCCAGCAGTACTCAAACGGGACACAACTATGGCTACACCTTC CASSTQTGHNYGYTF
TRBJ2-1 . . TRBV7-2 TGTGCCAGCAGCCTAGACAATGCTTTCAATGAGCAGTTCTTC CASSLDNAFNEQFF
TRBJ2-1 . TRBD2 TRBV4-1 TGCGCCAGCAGCCAAGGTAGCGGGAGACAGTTCTACAATGAGCAGTTCTTC CASSQGSGRQFYNEQFF
TRBJ1-6 . . TRBV14 TGTGCCAGCAGCCGACAGTATAATTCACCCCTCCACTTT CASSRQYNSPLHF
TRBJ2-1 once TRBD2 TRBV5-1 TGCGCCAGCAGCTTGGTTCCAGCGGGAGGAGGAGGTAACAATGAGCAGTTCTTC CASSLVPAGGGGNNEQFF
TRBJ2-5 once TRBD2 TRBV9 TGTGCCAGCAGCGACGGGACTAGCGGAACCCAAGAGACCCAGTACTTC CASSDGTSGTQETQYF
TRBJ2-1 . TRBD1 TRBV28 TGTGCCAGCAGTTTCCCCCGGGACAGGGGGAATCGAGTGCTCAATGAGCAGTTCTTC CASSFPRDRGNRVLNEQFF
TRBJ2-7 . TRBD1 TRBV27 TGTGCCAGCAGTCTCAGGGGGAGCAACGAGCAGTACTTC CASSLRGSNEQYF